This TCR beta chain was identified in a study of T cells in localized non-small cell lung cancer. General study points: In adjacent lung appeared a median around 59 of the top 100 tumor clones. Only one tumor region went through sequencing, so heterogeneity may still be there.

CDR3 length: 15 residues. The trim removed 3 bases at V and 4 bases at J, leaving 4 bases unmatched. Germline V gene sequence: CDR1 SGHTA, CDR2 FQGNSA. As concerns this clone: What it binds is unknown.

The protocol was immunoSEQ multiplex PCR, while the TCRdb copy is restricted to in-frame clones and leaves out a portion. The sample has 30,000 to 35,000 clones; roughly 90% are singletons. The sample consisted of peripheral blood, taken before any cancer treatment. This receptor was identified in a woman aged 35-75 years with stage I lung adenocarcinoma. The chain recombines TRBV7-2 with TRBJ1-2, with 11 nucleotides matching TRBD1. CDR3 nucleotide sequence: TGTGCCAGCAGCTTTGCCGGGACAGGGGGCTATGGCTACACCTTC. Protein sequence: CASSFAGTGGYGYTF.